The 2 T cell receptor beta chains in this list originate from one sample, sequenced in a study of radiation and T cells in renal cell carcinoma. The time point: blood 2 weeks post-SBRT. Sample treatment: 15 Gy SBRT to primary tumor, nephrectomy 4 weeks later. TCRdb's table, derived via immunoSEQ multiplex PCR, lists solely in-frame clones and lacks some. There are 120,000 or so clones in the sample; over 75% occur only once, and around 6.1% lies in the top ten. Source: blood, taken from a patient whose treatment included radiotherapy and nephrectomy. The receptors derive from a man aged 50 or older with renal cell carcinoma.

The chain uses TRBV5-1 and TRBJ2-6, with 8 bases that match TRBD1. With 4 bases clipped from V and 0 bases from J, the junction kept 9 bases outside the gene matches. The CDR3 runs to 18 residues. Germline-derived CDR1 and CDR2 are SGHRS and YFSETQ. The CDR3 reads CASSARQGTYSGANVLTF. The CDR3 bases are TGCGCCAGCAGCGCACGACAGGGGACTTACTCTGGGGCCAACGTCCTGACTTTC.

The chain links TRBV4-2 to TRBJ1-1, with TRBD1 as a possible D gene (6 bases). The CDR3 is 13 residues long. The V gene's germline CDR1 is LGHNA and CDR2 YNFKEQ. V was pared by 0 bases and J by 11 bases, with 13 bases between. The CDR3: CASSQDRGQGAFF. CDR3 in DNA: TGTGCCAGCAGCCAAGATCGAGGGCAGGGGGCTTTCTTT.